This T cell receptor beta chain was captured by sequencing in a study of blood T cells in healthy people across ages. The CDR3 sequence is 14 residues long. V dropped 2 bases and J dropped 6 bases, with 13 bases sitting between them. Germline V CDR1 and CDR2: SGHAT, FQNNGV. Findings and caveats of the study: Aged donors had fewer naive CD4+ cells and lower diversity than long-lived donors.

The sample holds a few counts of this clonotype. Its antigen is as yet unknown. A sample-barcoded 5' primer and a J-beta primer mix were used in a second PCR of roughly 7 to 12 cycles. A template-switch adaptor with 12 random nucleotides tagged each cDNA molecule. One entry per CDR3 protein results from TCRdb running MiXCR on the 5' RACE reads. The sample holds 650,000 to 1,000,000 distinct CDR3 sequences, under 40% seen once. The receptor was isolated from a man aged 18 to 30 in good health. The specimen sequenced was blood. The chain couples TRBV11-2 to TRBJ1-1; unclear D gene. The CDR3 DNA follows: TGTGCCAGCAGCTTATCGACCTTCTTCCCTGAAGCTTTCTTT. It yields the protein CASSLSTFFPEAFF.